A selection of T cell receptor beta chains follows, all from one sample in a study of blood T cell repertoires in COVID-19. Sequenced by immunoSEQ multiplex PCR; TCRdb stores in-frame clones only, minus some. The sample carries 120,000 to 150,000 clones, around 89% recorded once. The specimen was PBMCs or T cells enriched from blood (not recorded which). The receptors were sampled from a woman in her thirties with acute COVID-19. Both conserved end residues are part of each CDR3. The D gene is left open where the match is weak. The listing skips clone size in some rows; elsewhere it reads once, few, many or a size class.

size: .
V: TRBV5-6
J: TRBJ1-2
D: .
CDR3: CASSLNLGSGYTF
DNA: TGTGCCAGCAGCCTTAACCTCGGGTCTGGCTACACCTTC

size: once
V: TRBV11-3
J: TRBJ2-1
D: .
CDR3: CASSSDGDEQFF
DNA: TGTGCCAGCAGCTCCGACGGGGATGAGCAGTTCTTC

size: .
V: TRBV29-1
J: TRBJ2-7
D: TRBD2
CDR3: CSATTSGEQYF
DNA: TGCAGCGCAACAACTAGCGGCGAGCAGTACTTC

size: once
V: TRBV6-4
J: TRBJ2-5
D: TRBD2
CDR3: CASSDHGREHLETQYF
DNA: TGTGCCAGCAGTGACCACGGGCGGGAGCACTTAGAGACCCAGTACTTC

size: .
V: TRBV7-2
J: TRBJ1-3
D: TRBD1
CDR3: CASSLYRGRGNTIYF
DNA: TGTGCCAGCAGCTTATACAGGGGGCGCGGAAACACCATATATTTT

size: .
V: TRBV21-1
J: TRBJ1-2
D: .
CDR3: CASSKAKGLRNGYTF
DNA: TGTGCCAGCAGCAAAGCGAAGGGGCTAAGGAATGGCTACACCTTC

size: .
V: TRBV16
J: TRBJ2-7
D: .
CDR3: CASSHGTGPSSYEQYF
DNA: TGTGCCAGCAGCCATGGAACAGGACCCTCCTCCTACGAGCAGTACTTC

size: .
V: TRBV6-2/TRBV6-3
J: TRBJ1-6
D: .
CDR3: CASSSQVGWSPLHF
DNA: TGTGCCAGCAGTTCCCAGGTGGGCTGGTCACCCCTCCACTTT

size: .
V: TRBV19
J: TRBJ2-7
D: TRBD2
CDR3: CASSETSGSYEQYF
DNA: TGTGCCAGTAGTGAAACTAGCGGGAGTTACGAGCAGTACTTC

size: .
V: TRBV3-1/TRBV3-2
J: TRBJ2-5
D: TRBD2
CDR3: CASNEGLALQETQYF
DNA: TGTGCCAGCAACGAGGGACTAGCGCTTCAAGAGACCCAGTACTTC

size: .
V: TRBV28
J: TRBJ1-6
D: TRBD1
CDR3: CASRQGAFGSPLHF
DNA: TGTGCCAGCAGACAGGGGGCGTTCGGATCACCCCTCCACTTT

size: .
V: TRBV4-2
J: TRBJ2-5
D: TRBD1
CDR3: CASSQTPTGPETQYF
DNA: TGTGCCAGCAGCCAAACCCCGACAGGGCCGGAGACCCAGTACTTC

size: .
V: TRBV27
J: TRBJ1-2
D: TRBD1
CDR3: CASGNLTGGNGYTF
DNA: TGTGCCAGCGGAAATCTCACAGGGGGCAATGGCTACACCTTC

size: .
V: TRBV19
J: TRBJ1-2
D: TRBD1
CDR3: CASSLAGTGGDGYTF
DNA: TGTGCCAGTAGTCTAGCCGGGACAGGGGGCGATGGCTACACCTTC

size: few
V: TRBV6-6
J: TRBJ2-1
D: TRBD1
CDR3: CASSFKPGQGYNEQFF
DNA: TGTGCCAGCAGCTTCAAACCGGGACAGGGTTACAATGAGCAGTTCTTC

size: .
V: TRBV15
J: TRBJ2-2
D: .
CDR3: CATSATGELFF
DNA: TGTGCCACGAGCGCGACCGGGGAGCTGTTTTTT

size: .
V: TRBV6-4
J: TRBJ2-5
D: TRBD2
CDR3: CASSDSGPPSGRRETQYF
DNA: TGTGCCAGCAGTGACTCAGGTCCGCCCAGCGGGAGAAGAGAGACCCAGTACTTC

size: .
V: TRBV6-2/TRBV6-3
J: TRBJ2-1
D: TRBD2
CDR3: CASSGGSSYNEQFF
DNA: TGTGCCAGCAGTGGCGGGAGCTCCTACAATGAGCAGTTCTTC

size: .
V: TRBV28
J: TRBJ2-7
D: .
CDR3: CASSPQISGEQYF
DNA: TGTGCCAGCAGTCCCCAAATCTCGGGCGAGCAGTACTTC

size: .
V: TRBV28
J: TRBJ2-7
D: .
CDR3: CASSLRLSYEQYF
DNA: TGTGCCAGCAGTTTGCGGCTCTCCTACGAGCAGTACTTC

size: .
V: TRBV27
J: TRBJ2-7
D: TRBD2
CDR3: CASSRLAESYEQYF
DNA: TGTGCCAGCAGTAGACTAGCGGAGAGCTACGAGCAGTACTTC

size: .
V: TRBV9
J: TRBJ1-1
D: TRBD1
CDR3: CASTKGQLNTEAFF
DNA: TGTGCCAGCACCAAGGGACAGCTGAACACTGAAGCTTTCTTT

size: once
V: TRBV13
J: TRBJ1-2
D: .
CDR3: CASSLVQTADYGYTF
DNA: TGTGCCAGCAGCTTAGTCCAAACGGCGGACTATGGCTACACCTTC

size: .
V: TRBV28
J: TRBJ2-5
D: .
CDR3: CASGQRGYQETQYF
DNA: TGTGCCAGCGGGCAACGGGGGTACCAAGAGACCCAGTACTTC

size: .
V: TRBV2
J: TRBJ2-7
D: .
CDR3: CASSTGVYEQYF
DNA: TGTGCCAGCAGTACGGGGGTCTACGAGCAGTACTTC

size: .
V: TRBV29-1
J: TRBJ1-1
D: .
CDR3: CSVEVVTTEAFF
DNA: TGCAGCGTTGAAGTAGTGACAACTGAAGCTTTCTTT

size: once
V: TRBV25-1
J: TRBJ1-5
D: .
CDR3: CASSESAGKSNQPQHF
DNA: TGTGCCAGCAGTGAATCTGCAGGGAAGAGCAATCAGCCCCAGCATTTT

size: .
V: TRBV28
J: TRBJ2-4
D: .
CDR3: CASSLGSTIAKNIQYF
DNA: TGTGCCAGCAGTTTAGGGAGCACCATAGCCAAAAACATTCAGTACTTC

size: .
V: TRBV27
J: TRBJ1-1
D: .
CDR3: CASSLSGTTEAFF
DNA: TGTGCCAGCAGTTTGTCGGGTACGACTGAAGCTTTCTTT

size: .
V: TRBV3-1/TRBV3-2
J: TRBJ2-5
D: .
CDR3: CASSLQGRGPETQYF
DNA: TGTGCCAGCAGTCTCCAGGGCAGGGGACCAGAGACCCAGTACTTC

size: .
V: TRBV5-4
J: TRBJ2-1
D: TRBD2
CDR3: CASSPHSGGNNEQFF
DNA: TGTGCCAGCAGCCCCCACAGCGGGGGTAACAATGAGCAGTTCTTC

size: .
V: TRBV15
J: TRBJ2-7
D: .
CDR3: CATSRATVGYEQYF
DNA: TGTGCCACCAGCAGAGCCACAGTAGGCTACGAGCAGTACTTC

size: .
V: TRBV9
J: TRBJ2-3
D: .
CDR3: CASSIGLPSDTQYF
DNA: TGTGCCAGCAGTATAGGACTACCATCAGATACGCAGTATTTT

size: .
V: TRBV5-6
J: TRBJ2-1
D: TRBD2
CDR3: CASSLLAGRNEQFF
DNA: TGTGCCAGCAGCTTGCTAGCGGGAAGGAATGAGCAGTTCTTC

size: .
V: TRBV11-2
J: TRBJ2-3
D: .
CDR3: CASSLEIGADTQYF
DNA: TGTGCCAGCAGCTTAGAGATCGGAGCAGATACGCAGTATTTT

size: .
V: TRBV28
J: TRBJ2-5
D: TRBD1
CDR3: CASSSPGQGKETQYF
DNA: TGTGCCAGCAGTTCTCCGGGACAGGGGAAGGAGACCCAGTACTTC

size: .
V: TRBV9
J: TRBJ1-3
D: .
CDR3: CASSDQVLSSGNTIYF
DNA: TGTGCCAGCAGCGACCAAGTTCTCAGCTCTGGAAACACCATATATTTT

size: .
V: TRBV5-1
J: TRBJ2-1
D: TRBD1
CDR3: CASSLGWDRGGNEQFF
DNA: TGCGCCAGCAGCTTGGGCTGGGACAGGGGGGGCAATGAGCAGTTCTTC

size: .
V: TRBV18
J: TRBJ2-1
D: .
CDR3: CASSAFGTPGDEQFF
DNA: TGTGCCAGCTCAGCGTTCGGGACTCCTGGGGATGAGCAGTTCTTC

size: .
V: TRBV7-9
J: TRBJ1-2
D: TRBD1
CDR3: CASSLEGQGVDGYTF
DNA: TGTGCCAGCAGCTTAGAAGGACAGGGAGTGGATGGCTACACCTTC

size: medium-sized
V: TRBV19
J: TRBJ1-5
D: TRBD1
CDR3: CASSKPPGGHQPQHF
DNA: TGTGCCAGTAGTAAACCACCAGGGGGCCATCAGCCCCAGCATTTT

size: .
V: TRBV5-1
J: TRBJ1-3
D: .
CDR3: CASSLVGVGNTIYF
DNA: TGCGCCAGCAGCTTGGTCGGGGTTGGAAACACCATATATTTT

size: .
V: TRBV4-3
J: TRBJ1-1
D: .
CDR3: CASSQGAAGRVTEAFF
DNA: TGCGCCAGCAGCCAAGGGGCGGCAGGGCGTGTTACTGAAGCTTTCTTT

size: .
V: TRBV7-2
J: TRBJ2-7
D: TRBD2
CDR3: CASSLGLLSSYEQYF
DNA: TGTGCCAGCAGCCTGGGACTACTTAGCTCCTACGAGCAGTACTTC

size: .
V: TRBV7-2
J: TRBJ2-7
D: .
CDR3: CASSFLSYEQYF
DNA: TGTGCCAGCAGCTTCCTCTCCTACGAGCAGTACTTC

size: .
V: TRBV2
J: TRBJ2-7
D: TRBD1
CDR3: CAGGTGGSYEQYF
DNA: TGTGCCGGTGGGACAGGGGGTAGCTACGAGCAGTACTTC

size: once
V: TRBV5-1
J: TRBJ2-7
D: .
CDR3: CASSTGQFYEQYF
DNA: TGCGCCAGCAGCACAGGACAGTTCTACGAGCAGTACTTC

size: .
V: TRBV7-2
J: TRBJ2-5
D: .
CDR3: CASSPRQGETQYF
DNA: TGTGCCAGCAGCCCCCGGCAGGGAGAGACCCAGTACTTC

size: .
V: TRBV9
J: TRBJ2-1
D: TRBD1
CDR3: CASSVTGGYNEQFF
DNA: TGTGCCAGCAGCGTAACAGGGGGATACAATGAGCAGTTCTTC

size: .
V: TRBV28
J: TRBJ1-5
D: .
CDR3: CASRPGQRNQPQHF
DNA: TGTGCCAGCAGGCCAGGACAGCGCAATCAGCCCCAGCATTTT

size: .
V: TRBV24-1
J: TRBJ1-1
D: TRBD1
CDR3: CATSDSRQGGTEAFF
DNA: TGTGCCACCAGTGATTCAAGACAGGGCGGAACTGAAGCTTTCTTT

size: .
V: TRBV19
J: TRBJ2-4
D: .
CDR3: CASSIDGKAKNIQYF
DNA: TGTGCCAGTAGTATTGACGGGAAAGCCAAAAACATTCAGTACTTC

size: few
V: TRBV9
J: TRBJ2-1
D: .
CDR3: CASSRDFTYNEQFF
DNA: TGTGCCAGCAGCCGGGACTTTACCTACAATGAGCAGTTCTTC

size: .
V: TRBV27
J: TRBJ1-5
D: .
CDR3: CASSPPGNQPQHF
DNA: TGTGCCAGCAGCCCCCCAGGGAACCAGCCCCAGCATTTT

size: few
V: TRBV6-2/TRBV6-3
J: TRBJ1-2
D: .
CDR3: CASSYPDRQSLFNYGYTF
DNA: TGTGCCAGCAGTTACCCGGATAGACAGAGCCTTTTTAACTATGGCTACACCTTC

size: .
V: TRBV3-1/TRBV3-2
J: TRBJ2-4
D: TRBD1
CDR3: CASSQADRGGHIQYF
DNA: TGTGCCAGCAGCCAAGCCGACAGGGGAGGTCACATTCAGTACTTC

size: .
V: TRBV15
J: TRBJ1-3
D: .
CDR3: CATSRDRLSGNTIYF
DNA: TGTGCCACCAGCAGAGATCGACTCTCTGGAAACACCATATATTTT

size: once
V: TRBV7-2
J: TRBJ1-5
D: TRBD1
CDR3: CASSFYHDGQASYQPQHF
DNA: TGTGCCAGCAGCTTCTATCACGACGGACAGGCCTCTTATCAGCCCCAGCATTTT

size: .
V: TRBV2
J: TRBJ2-5
D: TRBD2
CDR3: CASSYKRDSVTQYF
DNA: TGTGCCAGCAGTTACAAGCGGGATTCGGTGACCCAGTACTTC